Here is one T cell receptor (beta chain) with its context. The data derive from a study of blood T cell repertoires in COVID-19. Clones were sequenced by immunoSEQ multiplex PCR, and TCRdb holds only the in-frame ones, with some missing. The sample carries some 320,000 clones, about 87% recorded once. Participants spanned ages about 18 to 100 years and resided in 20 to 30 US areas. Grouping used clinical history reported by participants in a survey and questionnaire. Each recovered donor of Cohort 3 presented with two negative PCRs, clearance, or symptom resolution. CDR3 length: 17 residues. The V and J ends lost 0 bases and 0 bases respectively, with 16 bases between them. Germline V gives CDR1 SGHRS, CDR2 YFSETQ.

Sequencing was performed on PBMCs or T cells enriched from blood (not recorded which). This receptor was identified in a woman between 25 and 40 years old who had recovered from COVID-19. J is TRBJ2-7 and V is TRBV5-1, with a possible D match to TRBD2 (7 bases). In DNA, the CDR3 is TGCGCCAGCAGCTTGGCGCCCGGGGGGCCGCTCTCCTACGAGCAGTACTTC. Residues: CASSLAPGGPLSYEQYF.